This note documents a single T cell receptor (beta chain) sequence. The target antigen is unknown. The data originate from a study of OX40 agonist ivuxolimab in advanced cancers. For the study at large: The study gave patients intravenous ivuxolimab at 0.01 to 10 mg/kg every 2 weeks. Having had anti-PD-1, anti-PD-L1 or anti-CTLA-4 therapy before was allowed, and around 44% had some. Study-wide findings and caveats: At doses 0.1 to 3.0 mg/kg, CD4+ and CD8+ clones expanded. The average count of expanded clones was higher among CD8+ T cells than among CD4+.

The ends were cut back, 4 bases at V and 8 bases at J, with 18 bases in the middle. The CDR3 spans 14 residues. CDR1 is SGDLS, CDR2 YYNGEE, per germline. TCRdb's table, derived via immunoSEQ multiplex PCR, lists solely in-frame clones and lacks some. The sample lists about 43,000 clones, 80% occurring once. The TCR originated in an adult with an advanced solid tumor such as melanoma, head and neck, liver or kidney cancer. The sample in question was CD4+ or CD8+ T cells sorted from blood, obtained in a trial of the OX40 agonist ivuxolimab. V usage is TRBV9 and J usage is TRBJ1-2; D unclear. As DNA, the CDR3 is TGTGCCAGCAGCCCGACCATGGGAACAGAGGGCTACACCTTC. It yields the protein CASSPTMGTEGYTF.